These 21 T cell receptor beta chains share one sample of origin, sequenced in a study of T-cell reconstitution after alpha-beta-depleted transplantation in children. Preparing the TCRbeta library involved the use of unique molecular identifiers. TCRdb re-called the PCR reads through MiXCR, storing one row per CDR3 protein. The sample carries about 110,000 distinct CDR3 sequences, approximately 6% recorded once. The sample was PBMCs, mostly from graft donor cells, taken 360 days after TCRalphabeta/CD19-depleted stem cell transplant. All receptors come from a male patient aged 2 to 9 who had a stem cell transplant for acute lymphoblastic leukemia, so the T cells may come from the graft donor.

The genes are TRBV9 and TRBJ2-1, with 8 positions matching TRBD1. CDR1 and CDR2 (germline): SGDLS, YYNGEE. The length of the CDR3 is 16 residues. Germline trimming cut 4 bases from V and 4 bases from J; bases unmatched to any gene: 10. This CDR3 reads CASSPTGGGRYNEQFF. CDR3 sequence (DNA): TGTGCCAGCAGCCCAACAGGGGGTGGGCGGTACAATGAGCAGTTCTTC.

Ten or more counts support this clonotype. This rearrangement joins TRBV24-1 to TRBJ2-2, with D unresolved. V lost 9 bases and J 6 bases, leaving 10 bases between the germline ends. The CDR3 extends over 12 amino acids. Germline assignment: CDR1 KGHDR and CDR2 SFDVKD. CDR3 in amino acids: CATLGIAGELFF. The CDR3 DNA reads as TGTGCCACCCTAGGGATAGCCGGGGAGCTGTTTTTT.

This clonotype was found a few times. The chain couples TRBV6-2 or TRBV6-3 to TRBJ2-2; possibly TRBD2 for D (5 bases). Germline CDR1 MNHEY, CDR2 SVGEGT. CDR3 length: 15 amino acids. V lost 7 bases and J 2 bases, leaving 14 bases between the germline ends. CDR3 nucleotides: TGTGCCAGCAATAGGCCTAGCTACAACACCGGGGAGCTGTTTTTT. The encoded protein is CASNRPSYNTGELFF.

Many counts were recorded for this clonotype. The chain uses TRBV18 and TRBJ2-7, with 7 bases aligning to TRBD2. Losses at the gene ends were 3 bases for V and 4 bases for J; bases not matched to a gene: 12. Germline loops: CDR1 KGHSH, CDR2 LQKENI. The CDR3 totals 16 residues. CDR3 DNA: TGTGCCAGCTCACCTAGAGCGGGATGGCGGGCATACGAGCAGTACTTC. It specifies CASSPRAGWRAYEQYF. The full variable domain, in which reference TRBV18 and TRBJ2-7 provide the parts outside the CDR3, is NAGVMQNPRHLVRRRGQEARLRCSPMKGHSHVYWYRQLPEEGLKFMVYLQKENIIDESGMPKERFSAEFPKEGPSILRIQQVVRGDSAAYFCASSPRAGWRAYEQYFGPGTRLTVT.

CDR3 loop: CASRPDGGYGYTF. Here the CDR3 DNA reads TGTGCCAGCAGACCCGACGGGGGCTATGGCTACACCTTC. The rearrangement joins TRBV6-4 to TRBJ1-2; tentative D call: TRBD1 (5 bases). The CDR3 sequence is 13 residues long. CDR1 MRHNA and CDR2 SNTAGT come from the germline V gene. The V gene lost 6 bases and the J gene lost 4 bases, with 12 bases spanning the gap.

This clonotype was seen ten or more times. The rearrangement joins TRBV4-3 to TRBJ1-6, with 8 nucleotides matching TRBD1. Germline V CDR1 and CDR2: LGHNA, YSLEER. The CDR3 is 17 residues long. V shed 1 base and J 9 bases; nucleotides not matched to a gene: 11. CDR3 nucleotides: TGCGCCAGCAGCCAAGGGTACAGGGGGAAAAGGACTTCACCCCTCCACTTT. Protein sequence: CASSQGYRGKRTSPLHF.

The sample holds many counts of this clonotype. J is TRBJ2-7 and V is TRBV20-1; D unresolved. CDR3 length equals 13 residues. V was cut by 6 bases and J by 2 bases, with 14 bases left in between. CDR1 and CDR2 (germline): DFQATT, SNEGSKA (reference sequence). In DNA, the CDR3 is TGCAGTGCCCAAGGACCGATGCCCTACGAGCAGTACTTC. This encodes CSAQGPMPYEQYF.

This clonotype occurred a few times. The chain joins TRBV10-3 to TRBJ2-7; possibly TRBD1 or TRBD2 for D (7 bases each). The CDR3 runs 15 residues. Germline V gene sequence: CDR1 ENHRY, CDR2 SYGVKD. The V gene lost 3 bases and the J gene lost 2 bases, with 14 bases spanning the gap. The CDR3 coding sequence is TGTGCCATCAGTGATTGGGAGGGGGCGGCCTACGAGCAGTACTTC. Amino acids: CAISDWEGAAYEQYF.

This clonotype has more than one count but fewer than ten. The rearrangement uses TRBV9 and TRBJ2-5; TRBD1 is a possible D gene (5 bases). This CDR3 is 13 amino acids long. Trimming left V 3 bases short and J 7 bases short, with 13 bases between. CDR1 and CDR2 from the germline V gene are SGDLS and YYNGEE. The DNA of the CDR3 is TGTGCCAGCAGCGAATCGGCGGACACGACCCAGTACTTC. Its translation is CASSESADTTQYF.

This clonotype was counted ten times or more. The chain uses TRBV2 and TRBJ2-5; perhaps D is TRBD1 or TRBD2 (5 bases each). Trimming took off 0 bases at V and 0 bases at J, with 11 bases between the two ends. The CDR3 is made up of 16 amino acids. Germline V lookup: CDR1 SNHLY, CDR2 FYNNEI. CDR3: CASSEAGTVYQETQYF. CDR3 nucleotide sequence: TGTGCCAGCAGTGAAGCCGGGACCGTGTACCAAGAGACCCAGTACTTC.

In its sample, this clonotype was seen many times. V and J are TRBV24-1 and TRBJ2-1, with D possibly being TRBD2 (6 bases). The CDR3 covers 16 residues. Germline-derived CDR1 and CDR2 are KGHDR and SFDVKD. The germline V and J ends were trimmed by 3 bases and 7 bases, with 18 bases remaining between them. CDR3 DNA sequence: TGTGCCACCAGTGATCCCCGGGACTTAAAGGGAAATGAGCAGTTCTTC. This codes for CATSDPRDLKGNEQFF.

This clonotype was counted at least ten times. V and J are TRBV12-3 or TRBV12-4 and TRBJ2-7; TRBD1 agrees at 8 bases. There are 14 residues in the CDR3. V dropped 3 bases and J dropped 2; count of bases not matched to a gene: 3. The CDR3 bases are TGTGCCAGCAGTTTCGGGACAGGACCCTACGAGCAGTACTTC. This codes for CASSFGTGPYEQYF.

This clonotype was detected ten times or more. The V and J genes are TRBV7-9 and TRBJ2-7; 9 bases match TRBD2. The CDR3 is 15 amino acids. V shed 4 bases and J 2 bases; nucleotides not matched to a gene: 6. Germline V gene sequence: CDR1 SEHNR, CDR2 FQNEAQ (reference sequence). CDR3 bases: TGTGCCAGCAGCTCGCTAGCGGGGACTACCTACGAGCAGTACTTC. Its protein is CASSSLAGTTYEQYF.

The rearrangement joins TRBV5-1 to TRBJ1-4; D gene uncertain. V was trimmed by 2 bases and J by 3 bases, leaving 5 bases between them. Germline V CDR1 and CDR2: SGHRS, YFSETQ. This CDR3 contains 13 residues. For the CDR3, the DNA is TGCGCCAGCAGCTTATCCCCTAATGAAAAACTGTTTTTT. Its protein is CASSLSPNEKLFF.

This clonotype was counted many times. This rearrangement joins TRBV5-1 to TRBJ1-6, with a tentative D call TRBD1 (6 bases). This CDR3 spans 18 amino acids. CDR1 and CDR2 (germline): SGHRS, YFSETQ. Trimming took 6 bases from V and 3 from J, leaving 22 bases between them. DNA of the CDR3: TGCGCCAGCATCACGCTTCAGATCCGGGACAACTATAATTCACCCCTCCACTTT. The encoded protein is CASITLQIRDNYNSPLHF. The entire variable domain, with the rest obtained from reference TRBV5-1 and TRBJ1-6, is as follows: KAGVTQTPRYLIKTRGQQVTLSCSPISGHRSVSWYQQTPGQGLQFLFEYFSETQRNKGNFPGRFSGRQFSNSRSEMNVSTLELGDSALYLCASITLQIRDNYNSPLHFGNGTRLTVT.

In this sample, this clonotype turned up many times. The chain joins TRBV20-1 to TRBJ2-5; possibly TRBD2 for D (5 bases). The CDR3 sequence is 12 residues long. The V gene's germline CDR1 is DFQATT and CDR2 SNEGSKA (reference sequence). Trimming pared 6 bases from V and 5 bases from J, leaving 13 bases between. CDR3 nucleotides: TGCAGTGCCCAAGCGGTTGGGGAGACCCAGTACTTC. Protein product: CSAQAVGETQYF.

The chain employs TRBV28 and TRBJ1-2; maybe TRBD1 (5 bases). The V end was cut by 7 bases, the J end by 2 bases, with 14 bases between. Per germline, CDR1 MDHEN and CDR2 SYDVKM. This CDR3 has 14 residues. The CDR3 bases are TGTGCCAGCATTCAGGGATCATTCAACTATGGCTACACCTTC. Its protein is CASIQGSFNYGYTF.

CDR3 loop: CAFSSLPGQGMVPGELFF. The CDR3 region has the DNA TGTGCCTTCAGCTCCCTCCCAGGACAGGGGATGGTCCCCGGGGAGCTGTTTTTT. V usage is TRBV3-1 and J usage is TRBJ2-2; 9 nucleotides align to TRBD1. With V trimmed by 11 bases and J by 6 bases, 22 bases remained unmatched. CDR1 and CDR2 from the germline V gene are LGHDT and YNNKEL (reference sequence). The CDR3 extends over 18 amino acids.

This clonotype was found a few times. This sequence joins TRBV20-1 and TRBJ2-4; a possible D gene is TRBD1 (6 bases). The CDR3 runs to 14 residues. Germline V gene sequence: CDR1 DFQATT, CDR2 SNEGSKA (reference sequence). V gave up 3 bases and J gave up 6 bases, with 15 bases separating them. DNA of the CDR3: TGCAGTGCTAGGGATCGTCTAGGGGGAAACATTCAGTACTTC. It yields the protein CSARDRLGGNIQYF.

This clonotype appeared a few times. The chain recombines TRBV9 with TRBJ2-6; D unclear. The CDR3 covers 15 residues. The V gene lost 0 bases and the J gene lost 0 bases, with 4 bases spanning the gap. CDR1 and CDR2 (germline): SGDLS, YYNGEE. The CDR3 DNA follows: TGTGCCAGCAGCGTAGGAGGCTCTGGGGCCAACGTCCTGACTTTC. Translated: CASSVGGSGANVLTF.

In its sample, this clonotype was seen a few times. The V call is TRBV9, the J call TRBJ2-5; a weak D match, TRBD1 (5 bases). This CDR3 has 14 residues. Trimming left V 3 bases short and J 2 bases short, with 11 bases between. CDR1 is SGDLS and CDR2 is YYNGEE in the germline V gene. The CDR3: CASSATGKQETQYF. Here the CDR3 DNA reads TGTGCCAGCAGCGCAACAGGCAAACAAGAGACCCAGTACTTC.